This T cell receptor (beta chain) emerged from a study of cytomegalovirus exposure and HLA in healthy donors. PCR primers comprised 60 Vbeta and 13 Jbeta primers. Only in-frame clones appear in the TCRdb table, and some are missing; sequencing was by immunoSEQ multiplex PCR. This sample has just under 70,000 clones, with approximately 78% found just once. Study-wide results and caveats: Later analysis revealed greater clonal expansion in HLA-associated TCR beta chains than in equally common others.

A note on this clone: Its target is unknown.

Per germline, CDR1 SGHNT and CDR2 YYREEE (reference sequence). Trimming shortened V by 4 bases and J by 0 bases, and 19 bases separated the two germline ends. The CDR3 is 17 residues long. This chain uses TRBV5-4 with TRBJ1-2, with D unclear. Sequenced sample: PBMCs. This clonotype originated in a human donor in good health. The CDR3: CASSSNGGRPTNYGYTF. The DNA for the CDR3 is TGTGCCAGCAGCAGCAACGGAGGCAGGCCGACTAACTATGGCTACACCTTC.